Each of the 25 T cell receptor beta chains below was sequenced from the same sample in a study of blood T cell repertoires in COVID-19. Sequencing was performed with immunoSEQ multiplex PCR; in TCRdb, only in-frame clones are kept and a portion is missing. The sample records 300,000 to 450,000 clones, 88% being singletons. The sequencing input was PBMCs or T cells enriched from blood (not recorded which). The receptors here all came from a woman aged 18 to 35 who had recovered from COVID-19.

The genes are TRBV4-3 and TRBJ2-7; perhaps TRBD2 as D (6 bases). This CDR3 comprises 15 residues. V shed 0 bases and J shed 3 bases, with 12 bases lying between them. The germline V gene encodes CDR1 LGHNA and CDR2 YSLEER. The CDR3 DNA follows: TGCGCCAGCAGCCAAGATTGGAGGGAAGGCTACGAGCAGTACTTC. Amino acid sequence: CASSQDWREGYEQYF.

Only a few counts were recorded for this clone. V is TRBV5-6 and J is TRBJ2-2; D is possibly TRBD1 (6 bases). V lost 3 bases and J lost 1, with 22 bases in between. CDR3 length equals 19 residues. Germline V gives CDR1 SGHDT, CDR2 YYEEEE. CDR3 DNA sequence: TGTGCCAGCAGCTACCCCTGGAGGACAGAATTTGTGAACACCGGGGAGCTGTTTTTT. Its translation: CASSYPWRTEFVNTGELFF.

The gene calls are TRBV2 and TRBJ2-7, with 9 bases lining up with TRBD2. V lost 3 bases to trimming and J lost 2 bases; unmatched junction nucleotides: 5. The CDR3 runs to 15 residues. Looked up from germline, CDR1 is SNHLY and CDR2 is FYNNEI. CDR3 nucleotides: TGTGCCAGCAGTGAGTCGGCTAGCGGGGCCTACGAGCAGTACTTC. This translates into CASSESASGAYEQYF.

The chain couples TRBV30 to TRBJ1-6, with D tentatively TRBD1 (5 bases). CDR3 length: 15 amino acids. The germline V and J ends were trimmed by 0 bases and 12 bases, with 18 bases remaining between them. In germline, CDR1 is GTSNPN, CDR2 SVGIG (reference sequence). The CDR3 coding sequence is TGTGCCTGGAGTGTACCGGGACTCGGAGGTTTACCCCTCCACTTT. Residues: CAWSVPGLGGLPLHF.

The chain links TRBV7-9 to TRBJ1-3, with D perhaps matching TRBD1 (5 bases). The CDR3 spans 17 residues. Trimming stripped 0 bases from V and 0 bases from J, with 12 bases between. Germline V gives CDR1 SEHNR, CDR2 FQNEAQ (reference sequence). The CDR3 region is CASSLAAGPLSGNTIYF. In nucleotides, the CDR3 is TGTGCCAGCAGCTTAGCCGCGGGGCCTCTCTCTGGAAACACCATATATTTT.

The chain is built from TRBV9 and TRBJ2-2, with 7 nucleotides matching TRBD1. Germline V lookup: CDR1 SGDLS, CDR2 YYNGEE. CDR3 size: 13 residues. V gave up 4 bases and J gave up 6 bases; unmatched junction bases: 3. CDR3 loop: CASSRQGSGELFF. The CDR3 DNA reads TGTGCCAGCAGCCGACAGGGATCCGGGGAGCTGTTTTTT. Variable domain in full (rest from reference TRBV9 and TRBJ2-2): DSGVTQTPKHLITATGQRVTLRCSPRSGDLSVYWYQQSLDQGLQFLIQYYNGEERAKGNILERFSAQQFPDLHSELNLSSLELGDSALYFCASSRQGSGELFFGEGSRLTVL.

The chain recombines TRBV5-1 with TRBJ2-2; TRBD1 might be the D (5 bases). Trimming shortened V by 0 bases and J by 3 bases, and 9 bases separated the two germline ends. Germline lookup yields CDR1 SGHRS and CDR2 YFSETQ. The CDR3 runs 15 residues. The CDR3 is CASSLGQTHTGELFF. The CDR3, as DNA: TGCGCCAGCAGCTTGGGACAGACTCACACCGGGGAGCTGTTTTTT. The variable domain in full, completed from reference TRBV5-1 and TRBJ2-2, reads KAGVTQTPRYLIKTRGQQVTLSCSPISGHRSVSWYQQTPGQGLQFLFEYFSETQRNKGNFPGRFSGRQFSNSRSEMNVSTLELGDSALYLCASSLGQTHTGELFFGEGSRLTVL.

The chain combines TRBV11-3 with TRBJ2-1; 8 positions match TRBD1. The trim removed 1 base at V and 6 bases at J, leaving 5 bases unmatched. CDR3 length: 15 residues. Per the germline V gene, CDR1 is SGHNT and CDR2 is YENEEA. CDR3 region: CASSLVVGQGNEQFF. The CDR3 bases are TGTGCCAGCAGCTTAGTTGTAGGACAGGGCAATGAGCAGTTCTTC.

This chain's CDR3 is CASSLSTGTPEAFF. In nucleotides, the CDR3 is TGTGCCAGCAGCCTCTCGACAGGGACCCCTGAAGCTTTCTTT. The rearrangement uses TRBV11-2 and TRBJ1-1, with 7 nucleotides matching TRBD1. CDR3 length: 14 residues. V shed 5 bases and J 6 bases; nucleotides not matched to a gene: 9. Germline lookup yields CDR1 SGHAT and CDR2 FQNNGV. The variable domain in full, with the rest retrieved from reference TRBV11-2 and TRBJ1-1, is EAGVAQSPRYKIIEKRQSVAFWCNPISGHATLYWYQQILGQGPKLLIQFQNNGVVDDSQLPKDRFSAERLKGVDSTLKIQPAKLEDSAVYLCASSLSTGTPEAFFGQGTRLTVV.

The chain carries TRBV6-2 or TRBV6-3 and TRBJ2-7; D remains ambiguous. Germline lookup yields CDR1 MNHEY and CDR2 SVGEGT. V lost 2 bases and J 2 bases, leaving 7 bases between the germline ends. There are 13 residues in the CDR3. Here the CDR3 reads CASSYAGTYEQYF. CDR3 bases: TGTGCCAGCAGTTACGCAGGAACCTACGAGCAGTACTTC.

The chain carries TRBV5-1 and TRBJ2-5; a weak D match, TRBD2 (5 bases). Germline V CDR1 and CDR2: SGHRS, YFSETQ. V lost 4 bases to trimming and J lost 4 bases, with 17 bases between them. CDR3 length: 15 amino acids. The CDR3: CASSPGSAVRETQYF. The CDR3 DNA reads TGCGCCAGCAGCCCGGGATCAGCGGTCCGAGAGACCCAGTACTTC. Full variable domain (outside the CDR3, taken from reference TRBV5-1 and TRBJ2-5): KAGVTQTPRYLIKTRGQQVTLSCSPISGHRSVSWYQQTPGQGLQFLFEYFSETQRNKGNFPGRFSGRQFSNSRSEMNVSTLELGDSALYLCASSPGSAVRETQYFGPGTRLLVL.

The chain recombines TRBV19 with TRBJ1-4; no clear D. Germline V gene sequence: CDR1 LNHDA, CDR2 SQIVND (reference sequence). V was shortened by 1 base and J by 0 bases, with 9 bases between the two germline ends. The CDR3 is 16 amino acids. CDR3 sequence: CASSIGGPATNEKLFF. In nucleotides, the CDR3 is TGTGCCAGTAGTATAGGAGGGCCTGCAACTAATGAAAAACTGTTTTTT.

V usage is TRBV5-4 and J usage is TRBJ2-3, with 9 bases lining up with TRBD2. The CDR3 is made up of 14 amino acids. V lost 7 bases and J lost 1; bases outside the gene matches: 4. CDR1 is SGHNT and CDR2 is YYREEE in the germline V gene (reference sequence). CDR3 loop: CASPRLAGTDTQYF. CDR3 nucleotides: TGTGCCAGCCCCCGACTAGCGGGCACAGATACGCAGTATTTT.

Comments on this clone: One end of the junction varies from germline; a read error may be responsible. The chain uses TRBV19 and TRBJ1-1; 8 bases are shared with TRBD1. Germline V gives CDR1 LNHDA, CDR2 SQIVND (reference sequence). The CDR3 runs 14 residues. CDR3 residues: CASSPWTGNPEAFF. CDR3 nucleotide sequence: TGTGCCAGTAGTCCTTGGACAGGGAACCCTGAAGCTTTCTTT.

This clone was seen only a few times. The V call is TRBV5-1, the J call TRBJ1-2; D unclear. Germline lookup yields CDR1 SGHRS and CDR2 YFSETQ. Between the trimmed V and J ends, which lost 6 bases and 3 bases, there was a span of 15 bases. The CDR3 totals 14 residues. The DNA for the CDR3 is TGCGCCAGCACCTTCTCTGGGAGTTACTATGGCTACACCTTC. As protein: CASTFSGSYYGYTF.

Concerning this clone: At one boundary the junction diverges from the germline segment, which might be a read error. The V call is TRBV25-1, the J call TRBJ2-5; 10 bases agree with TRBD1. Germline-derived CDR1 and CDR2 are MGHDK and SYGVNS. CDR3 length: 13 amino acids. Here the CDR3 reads CASSERGGTGVHF. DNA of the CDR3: TGTGCCAGCAGTGAAAGGGGCGGGACAGGGGTACACTTC.

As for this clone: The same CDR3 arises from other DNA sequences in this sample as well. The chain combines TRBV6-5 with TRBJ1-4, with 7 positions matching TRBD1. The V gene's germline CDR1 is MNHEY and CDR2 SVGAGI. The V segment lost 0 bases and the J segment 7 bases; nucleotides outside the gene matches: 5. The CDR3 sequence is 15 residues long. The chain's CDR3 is CASSYSRQGREKLFF. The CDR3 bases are TGTGCCAGCAGTTACTCTAGACAGGGTCGTGAAAAACTGTTTTTT.

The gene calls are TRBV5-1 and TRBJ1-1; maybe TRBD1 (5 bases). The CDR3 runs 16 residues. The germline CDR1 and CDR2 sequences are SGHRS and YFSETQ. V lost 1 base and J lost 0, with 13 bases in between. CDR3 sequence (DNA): TGCGCCAGCAGCTTGCTCCCTGGACACTTGAACACTGAAGCTTTCTTT. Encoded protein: CASSLLPGHLNTEAFF. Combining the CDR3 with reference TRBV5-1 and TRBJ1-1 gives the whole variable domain KAGVTQTPRYLIKTRGQQVTLSCSPISGHRSVSWYQQTPGQGLQFLFEYFSETQRNKGNFPGRFSGRQFSNSRSEMNVSTLELGDSALYLCASSLLPGHLNTEAFFGQGTRLTVV.

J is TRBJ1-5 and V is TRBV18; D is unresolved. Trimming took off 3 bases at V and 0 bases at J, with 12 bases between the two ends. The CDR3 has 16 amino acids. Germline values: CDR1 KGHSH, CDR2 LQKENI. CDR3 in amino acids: CASSPSGRHSNQPQHF. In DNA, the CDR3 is TGTGCCAGCTCACCGTCGGGGAGACATAGCAATCAGCCCCAGCATTTT.

The CDR3 DNA follows: TGTGCCAGCAGCTTGGCCCTAGCGGGGGACTACTACGAGCAGTACTTC. Encoded protein: CASSLALAGDYYEQYF. This chain connects TRBV5-6 to TRBJ2-7; 10 bases agree with TRBD2. In germline, CDR1 is SGHDT, CDR2 YYEEEE. V dropped 0 bases and J dropped 3; count of bases not matched to a gene: 6. The CDR3 covers 16 residues. Full variable domain (rest looked up from reference TRBV5-6 and TRBJ2-7): DAGVTQSPTHLIKTRGQQVTLRCSPKSGHDTVSWYQQALGQGPQFIFQYYEEEERQRGNFPDRFSGHQFPNYSSELNVNALLLGDSALYLCASSLALAGDYYEQYFGPGTRLTVT.

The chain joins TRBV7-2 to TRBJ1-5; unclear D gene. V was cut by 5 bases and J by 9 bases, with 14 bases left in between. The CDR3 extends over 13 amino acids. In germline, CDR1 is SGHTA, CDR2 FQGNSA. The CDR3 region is CASSPASRSPQHF. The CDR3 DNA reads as TGTGCCAGCAGCCCCGCGTCGAGGTCGCCCCAGCATTTT. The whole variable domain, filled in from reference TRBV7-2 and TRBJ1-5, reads GAGVSQSPSNKVTEKGKDVELRCDPISGHTALYWYRQSLGQGLEFLIYFQGNSAPDKSGLPSDRFSAERTGGSVSTLTIQRTQQEDSAVYLCASSPASRSPQHFGDGTRLSIL.

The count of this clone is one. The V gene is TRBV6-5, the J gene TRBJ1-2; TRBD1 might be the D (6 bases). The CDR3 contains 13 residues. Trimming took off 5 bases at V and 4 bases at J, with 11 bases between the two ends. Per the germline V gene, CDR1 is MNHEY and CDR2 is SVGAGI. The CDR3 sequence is CASSPQGFYGYTF. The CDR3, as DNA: TGTGCCAGCAGTCCACAGGGTTTCTATGGCTACACCTTC.

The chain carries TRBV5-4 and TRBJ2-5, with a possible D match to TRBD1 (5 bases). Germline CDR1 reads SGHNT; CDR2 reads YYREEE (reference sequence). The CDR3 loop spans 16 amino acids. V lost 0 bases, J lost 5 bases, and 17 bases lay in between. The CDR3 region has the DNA TGTGCCAGCAGCTTGGAGGGCAGGGCCTTGGGGGAGACCCAGTACTTC. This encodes CASSLEGRALGETQYF.

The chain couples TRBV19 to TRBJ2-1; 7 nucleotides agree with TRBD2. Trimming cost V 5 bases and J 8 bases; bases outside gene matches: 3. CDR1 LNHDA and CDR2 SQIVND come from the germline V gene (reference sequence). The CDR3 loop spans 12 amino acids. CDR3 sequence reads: CASSVGRDEQFF. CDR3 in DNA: TGTGCCAGTAGTGTAGGGAGGGATGAGCAGTTCTTC.

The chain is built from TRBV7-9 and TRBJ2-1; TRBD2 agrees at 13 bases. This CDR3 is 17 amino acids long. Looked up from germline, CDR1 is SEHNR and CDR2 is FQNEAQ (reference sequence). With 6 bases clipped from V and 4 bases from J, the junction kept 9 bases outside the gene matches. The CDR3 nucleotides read TGTGCCAGCAGGCGAAGACGACTAGCGGGGGGATACAATGAGCAGTTCTTC. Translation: CASRRRRLAGGYNEQFF.